Shown below are 5 T cell receptor beta chains from a single sample sequenced in a study of shared clonotypes between healthy human individuals. Clones were sequenced by immunoSEQ multiplex PCR, and TCRdb holds only the in-frame ones, with some missing. The repertoire consists of 600,000 to 750,000 clones, with 72% occurring once and the leading ten covering approximately 1.7%. Sequencing used memory CD4+ T cells sorted from blood. Subset defined: CD45RA-negative fraction. The origin of the receptors is a woman in her 30s in good health.

The chain uses TRBV7-9 and TRBJ2-6; no clear D. The length of the CDR3 is 15 residues. V dropped 5 bases and J dropped 0 bases, with 8 bases sitting between them. Germline V CDR1 and CDR2: SEHNR, FQNEAQ (reference sequence). The CDR3 bases are TGTGCCAGCAGCCCCCAGTCCTCTGGGGCCAACGTCCTGACTTTC. Amino acids: CASSPQSSGANVLTF.

The J gene is TRBJ1-5, the V gene TRBV28, with D hard to call. The V end was cut by 5 bases, the J end by 8 bases, with 10 bases between. The CDR3 length is 12 residues. The V gene's germline CDR1 is MDHEN and CDR2 SYDVKM. This CDR3 reads CASSKFQEPQHF. The DNA of the CDR3 is TGTGCCAGCAGTAAGTTCCAGGAGCCCCAGCATTTT.

The chain has TRBV28 and TRBJ1-4; 8 bases align to TRBD1. Germline-derived CDR1 and CDR2 are MDHEN and SYDVKM. This CDR3 spans 17 amino acids. Losses at the gene ends were 2 bases for V and 2 bases for J; bases not matched to a gene: 7. The chain's CDR3 is CASSLAGQETTNEKLFF. CDR3 in DNA: TGTGCCAGCAGTTTAGCGGGACAGGAGACCACTAATGAAAAACTGTTTTTT.

This clone has a single count. The genes are TRBV28 and TRBJ2-3; TRBD2 agrees at 8 bases. V trimming: 4 bases; J trimming: 7 bases; junction bases outside the gene matches: 13. This CDR3 has 16 amino acids. The germline V gene encodes CDR1 MDHEN and CDR2 SYDVKM. CDR3 nucleotides: TGTGCCAGCAGTTGGGCCGTGAGCGGGAGCGTGAATACGCAGTATTTT. Translating gives CASSWAVSGSVNTQYF.

The rearrangement joins TRBV29-1 to TRBJ2-7; D remains ambiguous. This CDR3 region has 12 residues. The V gene's germline CDR1 is SQVTM and CDR2 ANQGSEA. The ends were cut back, 3 bases at V and 3 bases at J, with 9 bases in the middle. The CDR3: CSVESQNYEQYF. DNA for the CDR3: TGCAGCGTTGAGTCACAGAACTACGAGCAGTACTTC.